This T cell receptor beta chain was profiled in a study of blood T cell repertoires in COVID-19. Per the study methods: Scientists estimated how many nucleated cells there were by amplifying reference gene primers. The method was immunoSEQ multiplex PCR; TCRdb's version includes in-frame clones alone and lacks a portion of them. The V and J calls and the clone size are those of that table, but D and trimming were determined from the DNA. The sample lists 350,000 to 450,000 clones; over 75% were seen once. Membership in each cohort depended on participant-reported clinical history. With 3 bases clipped from V and 5 bases from J, the junction kept 5 bases outside the gene matches. The length of the CDR3 is 14 residues. Germline V gene data show CDR1 as MDHEN and CDR2 as SYDVKM.

This receptor was taken from a young woman who had been exposed to COVID-19. Sequenced input: PBMCs or T cells enriched from blood (not recorded which). J is TRBJ2-5 and V is TRBV28, with 8 bases matching TRBD1. The CDR3 DNA follows: TGTGCCAGCAGTTTCTCAAACAGGGGGGAGACCCAGTACTTC. This gives the protein CASSFSNRGETQYF.